A single sample is the source of the 4 T cell receptor beta chains below, sequenced in a study of a mutant IDH1 vaccine in newly diagnosed glioma. The antigens of these receptors remain unknown. Assay used: immunoSEQ multiplex PCR; TCRdb lists only in-frame clones, some missing. This table holds approximately 41,000 clones, more than 60% found once. Time point noted: week 23, last vaccination. Vaccine doses each comprised 300 ug of mutant IDH1 20-mer peptide, with topical imiquimod. The input for sequencing was PBMCs, taken from a glioma patient whose treatment included an IDH1 peptide vaccine. These receptors all stem from a woman between 40 and 55 years old with glioma. Some clones in this sample may be carry-over from other donors' samples.

The rearrangement uses TRBV15 and TRBJ1-1; unclear D gene. Trimming left V 0 bases short and J 8 bases short, with 10 bases between. Germline V gives CDR1 LNHNV, CDR2 YYDKDF (reference sequence). The CDR3 totals 13 residues. The CDR3 coding sequence is TGTGCCACCAGCAGAGATAACGTGGGAGAAGCTTTCTTT. The encoded protein is CATSRDNVGEAFF.

J is TRBJ1-5 and V is TRBV15; unclear D gene. Germline assignment: CDR1 LNHNV and CDR2 YYDKDF (reference sequence). V was cut by 5 bases and J by 4 bases, with 9 bases left in between. The CDR3 runs to 13 residues. The CDR3 here is CATSEAGNQPQHF. Here the CDR3 DNA reads TGTGCCACCAGCGAAGCGGGGAATCAGCCCCAGCATTTT.

The table lists this clone with a count of one. This sequence joins TRBV18 and TRBJ1-6; TRBD1 might be the D (5 bases). The V gene lost 3 bases and the J gene lost 10 bases, with 22 bases spanning the gap. In germline, CDR1 is KGHSH, CDR2 LQKENI. This CDR3 is built from 17 residues. The CDR3 sequence: CASSPIARPGHKSPLHF. CDR3 in DNA: TGTGCCAGCTCACCGATAGCTAGACCGGGGCACAAATCACCCCTCCACTTT.

The chain links TRBV27 to TRBJ2-1; D unclear. The germline V and J ends were trimmed by 5 bases and 3 bases, with 14 bases remaining between them. Germline CDR1 is MNHEY and CDR2 is SMNVEV (reference sequence). This CDR3 contains 15 residues. The CDR3 sequence is CASSKNRPGYNEQFF. CDR3 sequence (DNA): TGTGCCAGCAGTAAGAATCGCCCGGGCTACAATGAGCAGTTCTTC.